This entry lists 2 T cell receptor beta chains sequenced from one sample in a study of shared clonotypes between healthy human individuals. The method was immunoSEQ multiplex PCR; TCRdb's version includes in-frame clones alone and lacks a portion of them. The data show a few million clones, roughly nine tenths seen once. The sequenced sample consisted of naive CD4+ T cells sorted from blood. Stated subset: CD45RA+ positively selected. Receptors originate from a man aged 18-30 years in good health.

The rearrangement uses TRBV21-1 and TRBJ2-7; the table's D call TRBD2 went unverified against the DNA. TRBV21-1 counts as a pseudogene. The CDR3 totals 17 residues. CDR3 sequence reads: CASSEGTSGSPPYEQYF. Here the CDR3 DNA reads TGTGCCAGCAGCGAAGGGACTAGCGGGAGCCCGCCCTACGAGCAGTACTTC.

The chain joins TRBV5-4 to TRBJ2-1; 9 nucleotides match TRBD2. Germline CDR1 reads SGHNT; CDR2 reads YYREEE (reference sequence). V shed 4 bases, J shed 5 bases, and the junction held 7 bases outside the gene matches. This CDR3 region has 15 residues. CDR3 loop: CASSPALAGNNEQFF. The CDR3 DNA reads TGTGCCAGCAGCCCGGCTCTAGCGGGAAACAATGAGCAGTTCTTC.